This TCR beta chain was recovered during a study of blood T cell repertoires in COVID-19. CDR1 is MNHEY, CDR2 SMNVEV, per germline (reference sequence). V dropped 5 bases and J dropped 6; count of bases not matched to a gene: 11. The CDR3 is made up of 15 amino acids. Assay used: immunoSEQ multiplex PCR; TCRdb lists only in-frame clones, some missing. The sample contains roughly 170,000 clones, roughly 90% of which appear only once. The chain links TRBV27 to TRBJ1-2; 8 nucleotides align to TRBD1. The sequenced sample was peripheral blood. The receptor was isolated from a man aged 70 or older with active or convalescent COVID-19. The DNA for the CDR3 is TGTGCCAGCAGTAAATCGGACAGGGAGGTCCATGGCTACACCTTC. Its translation: CASSKSDREVHGYTF.